The TCR beta chain under discussion was sequenced for a study of T cell responses to AZD1222 COVID-19 vaccine. Overall study findings and caveats: Across spike, vaccine-associated CD4 TCRs were found, dominant at 160-218 and 743-854. Sampled repertoires all dated from after the peak T cell response. Among the donors, most were white British and more were female, and clonal diversity was possibly underestimated.

The data were produced by immunoSEQ multiplex PCR, yet TCRdb's version contains in-frame clones alone and is incomplete. The sample consists of over 85,000 clones, roughly 92% of them appearing once. CDR1 is SGHVS and CDR2 is FQNEAQ in the germline V gene. The ends were cut back, 2 bases at V and 2 bases at J, with 10 bases in the middle. CDR3 size: 14 residues. As concerns this clone: Its antigen is unidentified.

The sequencing here drew on peripheral blood, taken 28 days after the second AZD1222 dose. The chain has TRBV7-8 and TRBJ2-7, with D possibly being TRBD1 (6 bases). The sequence was collected from an adult who received the AZD1222 COVID-19 vaccine. The CDR3 region is CASSLSGTTYEQYF. The DNA of the CDR3 is TGTGCCAGCAGCTTATCGGGGACAACCTACGAGCAGTACTTC.